This section outlines one T cell receptor beta chain sequence together with its context. The data were obtained in a study of blood T cell repertoires in COVID-19. In the original workflow: Amplification of reference gene primers provided the estimated nucleated cell counts. TCRdb's copy holds only in-frame clones and misses some; the assay was immunoSEQ multiplex PCR. V and J calls and clone size are as listed in that table; D and trimming were resolved from the DNA. The data contain 150,000 to 200,000 clones, about 89% of them singletons. The receptor was isolated from a man aged 18 to 29 who had recovered from COVID-19. Specimen: peripheral blood.

CDR3 nucleotide sequence: TGCGCCAGCAGCCCCTCCCGCGAGCAAGAGACCCAGTACTTC. Encoded protein: CASSPSREQETQYF. The J gene is TRBJ2-5, the V gene TRBV4-1, with D unclear. CDR3 length: 14 residues. V dropped 4 bases and J dropped 2 bases, with 11 bases sitting between them. The germline V gene encodes CDR1 MGHRA and CDR2 YSYEKL.